The 21 T cell receptor beta chains below come from one sample, sequenced in a study of human T cells and chemical hapten exposure. Time point given: patch test 2, 6 weeks after DPC sensitization. The treatment is: therapeutic diphenylcyclopropenone sensitization with weekly scalp DPC. TCRdb redid the calling of the RACE reads with MiXCR, one entry per CDR3 protein. The data contain approximately 92,000 distinct CDR3 sequences, 10% to 12% of them seen just once; the ten biggest clones take up 3.2%. The sample consisted of whole blood, taken in connection with sensitization to the hapten diphenylcyclopropenone (DPC). These receptors were collected from a woman in her thirties or forties with alopecia areata. Some clones in this sample may be carry-over from other donors' samples.

This clonotype has more than one count but fewer than ten. The V and J genes are TRBV11-2 and TRBJ2-2, with 11 bases identical to TRBD2. Looked up from germline, CDR1 is SGHAT and CDR2 is FQNNGV. The CDR3 totals 14 residues. Losses at the gene ends were 5 bases for V and 4 bases for J; bases not matched to a gene: 0. The CDR3 DNA reads as TGTGCCAGCAGCCTAGCGGGAGGCACCGGGGAGCTGTTTTTT. It yields the protein CASSLAGGTGELFF.

There are many counts of this clonotype. The genes are TRBV20-1 and TRBJ2-5, with 7 bases lining up with TRBD2. Germline V gene lookup returns CDR1 DFQATT and CDR2 SNEGSKA (reference sequence). The CDR3 loop spans 15 amino acids. Trimming cost V 6 bases and J 9 bases; bases outside gene matches: 19. CDR3 residues: CSAHIQRGARVPQYF. CDR3 DNA: TGCAGTGCGCACATTCAGCGGGGTGCCCGGGTGCCCCAGTACTTC.

The chain joins TRBV4-2 to TRBJ2-3; D perhaps matches TRBD1 (5 bases). The length of the CDR3 is 14 residues. Germline lookup yields CDR1 LGHNA and CDR2 YNFKEQ. Trimming left V 7 bases short and J 0 bases short, with 11 bases between. The CDR3 here is CASMRQGSTDTQYF. Here the CDR3 DNA reads TGTGCCAGCATGAGGCAGGGTAGCACAGATACGCAGTATTTT.

V usage is TRBV25-1 and J usage is TRBJ2-7; no clear D. Germline V gives CDR1 MGHDK, CDR2 SYGVNS. The CDR3 loop spans 14 amino acids. V dropped 3 bases and J dropped 1 base, with 10 bases sitting between them. The CDR3 region is CASSDGPPSYEQYF. DNA for the CDR3: TGTGCCAGCAGTGACGGGCCGCCTTCCTACGAGCAGTACTTC.

The CDR3 sequence is CASSPHRGGMNTEAFF. The CDR3 nucleotides read TGTGCCAGCAGCCCACACCGAGGGGGGATGAACACTGAAGCTTTCTTT. This sequence joins TRBV7-2 and TRBJ1-1, with a weak D call TRBD1 (6 bases). In germline, CDR1 is SGHTA, CDR2 FQGNSA. V was trimmed by 5 bases and J by 0 bases, leaving 16 bases between them. This CDR3 comprises 16 residues. Using reference TRBV7-2 and TRBJ1-1 for the parts outside the CDR3, the full variable domain is GAGVSQSPSNKVTEKGKDVELRCDPISGHTALYWYRQSLGQGLEFLIYFQGNSAPDKSGLPSDRFSAERTGGSVSTLTIQRTQQEDSAVYLCASSPHRGGMNTEAFFGQGTRLTVV.

This clonotype occurred many times. This chain uses TRBV20-1 with TRBJ1-1; 7 bases map to TRBD1. V was clipped by 6 bases and J by 2 bases; unmatched bases: 9. The CDR3 contains 14 residues. Germline V CDR1 and CDR2: DFQATT, SNEGSKA (reference sequence). CDR3 bases: TGCAGTGCCAGCCGGACAGGAGGAAACACTGAAGCTTTCTTT. The encoded protein is CSASRTGGNTEAFF.

This clonotype was observed a few times. V gene TRBV5-1 combines with J gene TRBJ2-4; the match to TRBD2 covers 11 bases. V was clipped by 5 bases and J by 8 bases; unmatched bases: 9. This CDR3 comprises 15 residues. Germline lookup yields CDR1 SGHRS and CDR2 YFSETQ. CDR3 loop: CASSPSTSGMYIQYF. The CDR3 bases are TGCGCCAGCAGTCCCTCGACTAGCGGGATGTACATTCAGTACTTC.

This sequence joins TRBV2 and TRBJ1-2; maybe TRBD1 (5 bases). This CDR3 has 15 amino acids. Trimming left V 3 bases short and J 2 bases short, with 13 bases between. CDR1 and CDR2 from the germline V gene are SNHLY and FYNNEI. The CDR3 here is CASSDGRAGNYGYTF. Written as DNA, the CDR3 is TGTGCCAGCAGTGACGGCAGGGCGGGAAACTATGGCTACACCTTC.

The genes are TRBV11-2 and TRBJ1-3; D is undetermined. The ends were cut back, 7 bases at V and 0 bases at J, with 13 bases in the middle. Per the germline V gene, CDR1 is SGHAT and CDR2 is FQNNGV. The CDR3 is made up of 15 amino acids. CDR3 nucleotide sequence: TGTGCCAGCACCCGATCGGCGAGCTCTGGAAACACCATATATTTT. Protein: CASTRSASSGNTIYF.

This chain uses TRBV7-2 with TRBJ2-1, with 8 bases aligning to TRBD1. The CDR3 has 16 residues. J lost 0 bases, V lost 4 bases, and 5 bases had no gene match. Germline-derived CDR1 and CDR2 are SGHTA and FQGNSA. The DNA of the CDR3 is TGTGCCAGCAGCTCGACAGGGGTTTTCTCCTACAATGAGCAGTTCTTC. Translating gives CASSSTGVFSYNEQFF.

This chain links TRBV6-6 with TRBJ2-7; D is uncertain. The V gene's germline CDR1 is MNHNY and CDR2 SVGAGI (reference sequence). This CDR3 region has 12 residues. Trimming cost V 7 bases and J 4 bases, with 11 bases left between them. CDR3: CASTHDAYEQYF. CDR3 nucleotide sequence: TGTGCCAGCACCCACGATGCTTACGAGCAGTACTTC.

This chain connects TRBV12-3 or TRBV12-4 to TRBJ2-5, with a possible D match to TRBD1 (6 bases). The CDR3 sequence is 16 residues long. V lost 3 bases to trimming and J lost 1 base, with 15 bases between them. CDR3 residues: CASSFRLTGFQETQYF. CDR3 DNA: TGTGCCAGCAGTTTCCGCCTTACAGGGTTCCAAGAGACCCAGTACTTC.

V gene TRBV28 combines with J gene TRBJ2-3; 8 positions match TRBD2. V lost 7 bases and J lost 0; bases outside the gene matches: 6. The CDR3 extends over 15 amino acids. The germline V gene encodes CDR1 MDHEN and CDR2 SYDVKM. The CDR3 bases are TGTGCCAGCACCCCCGGGAGGGGTAGCACAGATACGCAGTATTTT. The encoded protein is CASTPGRGSTDTQYF. Complete variable domain (other parts from reference TRBV28 and TRBJ2-3): DVKVTQSSRYLVKRTGEKVFLECVQDMDHENMFWYRQDPGLGLRLIYFSYDVKMKEKGDIPEGYSVSREKKERFSLILESASTNQTSMYLCASTPGRGSTDTQYFGPGTRLTVL.

This clonotype was counted many times. The gene calls are TRBV28 and TRBJ1-5, with D perhaps TRBD1 (6 bases). The V end lost 4 bases, the J end lost 0 bases, and 13 bases lay between the germline ends. CDR3 length: 16 amino acids. Germline V gene sequence: CDR1 MDHEN, CDR2 SYDVKM. The CDR3 region is CASSSTTGHSNQPQHF. The CDR3 nucleotides are TGTGCCAGCAGTTCCACGACGGGACATAGCAATCAGCCCCAGCATTTT.

This clonotype was seen a handful of times. This sequence joins TRBV28 and TRBJ1-5; TRBD1 matches at 8 bases. CDR3 length: 15 residues. Looked up from germline, CDR1 is MDHEN and CDR2 is SYDVKM. J lost 2 bases, V lost 4 bases, and 4 bases had no gene match. For the CDR3, the DNA is TGTGCCAGCAGTTCAGGGGGCTTTGGCAATCAGCCCCAGCATTTT. Translated, it gives CASSSGGFGNQPQHF.

This clonotype has a count of ten or more. The CDR3 sequence is CASSGMAAGYGYTF. Written as DNA, the CDR3 is TGTGCCAGTTCGGGGATGGCTGCGGGGTATGGCTACACCTTC. The chain employs TRBV19 and TRBJ1-2; the D is unclear. With 8 bases removed from V and 5 bases from J, the gap between germline ends came to 18 bases. CDR3 size: 14 residues. Germline CDR1 reads LNHDA; CDR2 reads SQIVND (reference sequence). Full variable domain (rest looked up from reference TRBV19 and TRBJ1-2): DGGITQSPKYLFRKEGQNVTLSCEQNLNHDAMYWYRQDPGQGLRLIYYSQIVNDFQKGDIAEGYSVSREKKESFPLTVTSAQKNPTAFYLCASSGMAAGYGYTFGSGTRLTVV.

There are many counts of this clonotype. This chain connects TRBV19 to TRBJ1-3; 9 nucleotides align to TRBD1. After removal of 5 bases from V and 0 bases from J, the junction contained 11 bases not matched to a gene. The germline V gene encodes CDR1 LNHDA and CDR2 SQIVND (reference sequence). This CDR3 has 18 residues. This chain's CDR3 is CASSASGTGSLSGNTIYF. DNA of the CDR3: TGTGCCAGTAGTGCATCCGGGACAGGGTCCCTCTCTGGAAACACCATATATTTT.

This clonotype has ten or more counts. V and J are TRBV10-3 and TRBJ1-1; 7 bases are a match to TRBD1. The CDR3 consists of 13 residues. The V and J ends lost 7 bases and 3 bases, in that order; junction bases with no gene match: 5. CDR1 and CDR2 from the germline V gene are ENHRY and SYGVKD. CDR3 region: CAIMGTDHTEAFF. The CDR3 region has the DNA TGTGCCATCATGGGGACAGATCACACTGAAGCTTTCTTT.

This clonotype turned up a few times. This chain links TRBV20-1 with TRBJ2-7; 10 nucleotides align to TRBD2. The CDR3 loop spans 14 amino acids. The germline CDR1 and CDR2 sequences are DFQATT and SNEGSKA (reference sequence). Unmatched junction bases numbered 7, after V lost 6 bases and J lost 2 bases. The DNA of the CDR3 is TGCAGTGCGCAAACTAGCGGGGCTACCTACGAGCAGTACTTC. Translation gives CSAQTSGATYEQYF.

This clonotype was counted ten times or more. At one boundary the junction diverges from the germline segment, which might be a read error. This chain connects TRBV9 to TRBJ2-7; 9 bases line up with TRBD1. Germline V lookup: CDR1 SGDLS, CDR2 YYNGEE. The CDR3 has 12 residues. CDR3 amino acids: CASSVTGQGISF. The DNA of the CDR3 is TGTGCCAGCAGCGTAACAGGACAGGGGATTTCCTTC.

This clonotype was recorded at least ten times. CDR3 sequence reads: CAGTTGRNTEAFF. The CDR3 coding sequence is TGTGCCGGAACGACAGGGAGGAACACTGAAGCTTTCTTT. The gene calls are TRBV30 and TRBJ1-1; 7 positions agree with TRBD1. V gave up 8 bases and J gave up 1 base; unmatched junction bases: 7. The CDR3 covers 13 residues. Germline V gene data show CDR1 as GTSNPN and CDR2 as SVGIG (reference sequence).